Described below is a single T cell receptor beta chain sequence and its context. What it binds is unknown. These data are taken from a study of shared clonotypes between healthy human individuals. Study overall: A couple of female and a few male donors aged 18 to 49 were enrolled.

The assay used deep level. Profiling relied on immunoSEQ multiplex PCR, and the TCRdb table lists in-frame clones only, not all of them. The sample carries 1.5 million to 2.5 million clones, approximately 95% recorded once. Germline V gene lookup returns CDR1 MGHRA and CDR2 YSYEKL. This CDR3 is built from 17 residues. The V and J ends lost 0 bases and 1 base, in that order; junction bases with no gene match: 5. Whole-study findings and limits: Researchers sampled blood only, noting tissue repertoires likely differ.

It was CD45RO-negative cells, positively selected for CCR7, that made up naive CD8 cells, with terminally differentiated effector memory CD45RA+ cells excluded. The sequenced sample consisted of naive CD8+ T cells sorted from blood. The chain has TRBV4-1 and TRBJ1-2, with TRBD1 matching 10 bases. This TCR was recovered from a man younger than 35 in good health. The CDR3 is CASSQDRTGGSNYGYTF. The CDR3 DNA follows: TGCGCCAGCAGCCAAGATAGGACAGGGGGGAGTAACTATGGCTACACCTTC.